The following is a T cell receptor beta chain sequence with its context. Its specificity is not known. CDR1 is SGHNT, CDR2 YENEEA, per germline. Between the trimmed V and J ends, which lost 4 bases and 6 bases, there was a span of 16 bases. The CDR3 spans 15 residues. TCRdb used MiXCR to reprocess the 5' RACE reads, holding one entry per CDR3 protein. The top ten hold 0.48% of the sample, which has approximately 530,000 distinct CDR3 sequences, 20% to 25% seen once. The sample originates from a study of identical twins. Overall study findings and caveats: Zero-insertion results could be subject to partial confounding by invariant MAIT and iNKT cells.

These same records also appear under a second study, on yellow fever vaccine responses in identical twins.

The chain uses TRBV11-3 and TRBJ2-1; the D is unclear. The source is a woman under 30 in good health. The sequenced material came from CD4+ T cells sorted from blood. This chain's CDR3 is CASSSDHDQTNEQFF. CDR3 bases: TGTGCCAGCAGCTCCGATCACGACCAGACCAATGAGCAGTTCTTC. The whole variable domain, remainder taken from reference TRBV11-3 and TRBJ2-1, is EAGVVQSPRYKIIEKKQPVAFWCNPISGHNTLYWYLQNLGQGPELLIRYENEEAVDDSQLPKDRFSAERLKGVDSTLKIQPAELGDSAVYLCASSSDHDQTNEQFFGPGTRLTVL.